This T cell receptor beta chain was profiled in a study of radiotherapy plus CTLA-4 blockade in lung cancer. TCRdb's copy holds only in-frame clones and misses some; the assay was immunoSEQ multiplex PCR. The table includes over 80,000 clones, roughly four fifths detected once. In germline, CDR1 is SGHVS, CDR2 FQNEAQ. The CDR3 extends over 15 amino acids. Losses at the gene ends were 5 bases for V and 4 bases for J; bases not matched to a gene: 11. Here the sequenced sample was peripheral blood, taken from a patient treated with radiotherapy plus ipilimumab. This clonotype was obtained from a human donor with non-small cell lung cancer who had stable disease on radiotherapy plus ipilimumab. The chain carries TRBV7-8 and TRBJ2-7; TRBD2 matches at 7 bases. The CDR3 bases are TGTGCCAGCAGCCCACAATCGGGGGGAAGGTACGAGCAGTACTTC. Its translation: CASSPQSGGRYEQYF.